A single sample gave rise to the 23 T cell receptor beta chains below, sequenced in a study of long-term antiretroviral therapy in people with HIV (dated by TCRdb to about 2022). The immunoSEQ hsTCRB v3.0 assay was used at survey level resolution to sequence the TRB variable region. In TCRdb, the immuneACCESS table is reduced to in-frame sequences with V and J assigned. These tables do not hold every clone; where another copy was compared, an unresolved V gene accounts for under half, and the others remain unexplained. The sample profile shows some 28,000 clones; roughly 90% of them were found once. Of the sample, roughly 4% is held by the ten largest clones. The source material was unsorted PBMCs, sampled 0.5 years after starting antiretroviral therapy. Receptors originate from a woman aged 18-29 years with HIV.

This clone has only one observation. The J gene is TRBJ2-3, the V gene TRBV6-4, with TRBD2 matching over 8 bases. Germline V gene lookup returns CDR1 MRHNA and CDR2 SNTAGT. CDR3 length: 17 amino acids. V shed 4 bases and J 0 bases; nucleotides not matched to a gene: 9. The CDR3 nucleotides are TGTGCCAGCAGTGCCTTCCCGGCTAGCGGGAGCACAGATACGCAGTATTTT. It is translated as CASSAFPASGSTDTQYF.

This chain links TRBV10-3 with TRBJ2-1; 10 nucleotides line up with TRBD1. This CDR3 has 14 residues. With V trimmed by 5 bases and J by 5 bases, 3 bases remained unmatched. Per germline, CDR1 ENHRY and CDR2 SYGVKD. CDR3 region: CAISPGQGNNEQFF. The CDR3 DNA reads TGTGCCATCAGTCCGGGACAGGGGAACAATGAGCAGTTCTTC.

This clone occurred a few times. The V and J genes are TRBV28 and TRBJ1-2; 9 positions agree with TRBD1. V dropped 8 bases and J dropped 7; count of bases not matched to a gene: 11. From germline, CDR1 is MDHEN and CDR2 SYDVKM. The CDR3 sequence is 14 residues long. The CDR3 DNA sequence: TGTGCCAGCGAAACACCGGGACAGGGTGGTGGCTACACCTTC. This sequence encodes CASETPGQGGGYTF.

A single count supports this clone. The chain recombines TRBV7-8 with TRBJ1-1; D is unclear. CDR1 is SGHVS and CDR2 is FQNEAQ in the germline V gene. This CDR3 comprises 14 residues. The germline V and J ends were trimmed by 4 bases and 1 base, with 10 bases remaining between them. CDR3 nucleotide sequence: TGTGCCAGCAGCTCCGGGCTGGGGAACACTGAAGCTTTCTTT. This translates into CASSSGLGNTEAFF.

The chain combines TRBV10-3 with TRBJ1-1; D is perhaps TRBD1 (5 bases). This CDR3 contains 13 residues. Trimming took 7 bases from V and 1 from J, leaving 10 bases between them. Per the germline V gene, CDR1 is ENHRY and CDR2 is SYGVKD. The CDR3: CAITLDKNTEAFF. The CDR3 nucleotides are TGTGCCATCACTCTGGACAAGAACACTGAAGCTTTCTTT.

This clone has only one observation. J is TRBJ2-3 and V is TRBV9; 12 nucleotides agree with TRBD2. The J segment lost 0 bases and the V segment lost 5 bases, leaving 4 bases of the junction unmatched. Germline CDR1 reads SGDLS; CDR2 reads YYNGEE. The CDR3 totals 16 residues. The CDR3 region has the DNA TGTGCCAGCAGTACTAGCGGGAGGACTAGCACAGATACGCAGTATTTT. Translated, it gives CASSTSGRTSTDTQYF.

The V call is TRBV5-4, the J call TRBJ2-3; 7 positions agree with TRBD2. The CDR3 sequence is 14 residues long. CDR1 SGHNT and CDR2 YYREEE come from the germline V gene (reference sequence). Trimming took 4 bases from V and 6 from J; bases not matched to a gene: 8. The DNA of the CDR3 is TGTGCCAGCAGCGCTAAGACTAGCCGCGATACGCAGTATTTT. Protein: CASSAKTSRDTQYF.

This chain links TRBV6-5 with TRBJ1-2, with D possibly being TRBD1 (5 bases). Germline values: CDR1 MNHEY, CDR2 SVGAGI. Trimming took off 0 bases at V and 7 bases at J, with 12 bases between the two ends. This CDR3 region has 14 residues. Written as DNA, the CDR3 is TGTGCCAGCAGTTACTCAGGGACTCTATTTGGCTACACCTTC. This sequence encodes CASSYSGTLFGYTF.

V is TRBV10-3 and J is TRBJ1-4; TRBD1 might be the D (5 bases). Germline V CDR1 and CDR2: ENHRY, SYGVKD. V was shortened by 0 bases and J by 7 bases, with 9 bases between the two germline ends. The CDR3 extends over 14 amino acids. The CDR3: CAISESIGGEKLFF. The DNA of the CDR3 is TGTGCCATCAGTGAGTCAATTGGGGGTGAAAAACTGTTTTTT.

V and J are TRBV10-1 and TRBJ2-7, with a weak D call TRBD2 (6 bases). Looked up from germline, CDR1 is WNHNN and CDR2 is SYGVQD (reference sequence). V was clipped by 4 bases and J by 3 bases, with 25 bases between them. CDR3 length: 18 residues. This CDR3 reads CASSADQSGTGAYYEQYF. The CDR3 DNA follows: TGCGCCAGCAGTGCCGACCAAAGTGGGACGGGAGCTTACTACGAGCAGTACTTC.

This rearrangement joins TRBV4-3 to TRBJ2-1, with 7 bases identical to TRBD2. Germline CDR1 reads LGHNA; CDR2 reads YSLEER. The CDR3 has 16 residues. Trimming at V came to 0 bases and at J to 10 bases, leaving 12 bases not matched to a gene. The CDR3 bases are TGCGCCAGCAGCCAAGAAACTAGCGCAATAAAAGGGGAGCAGTTCTTC. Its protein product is CASSQETSAIKGEQFF.

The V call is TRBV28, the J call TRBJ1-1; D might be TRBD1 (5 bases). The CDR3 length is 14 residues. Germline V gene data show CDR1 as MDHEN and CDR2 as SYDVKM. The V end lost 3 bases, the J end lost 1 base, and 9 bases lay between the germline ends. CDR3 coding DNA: TGTGCCAGCAGTTTCCTGAGGGGGAACACTGAAGCTTTCTTT. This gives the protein CASSFLRGNTEAFF.

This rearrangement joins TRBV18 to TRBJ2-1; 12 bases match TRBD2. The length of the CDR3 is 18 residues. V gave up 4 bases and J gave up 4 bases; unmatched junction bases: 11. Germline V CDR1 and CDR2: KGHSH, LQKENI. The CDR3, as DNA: TGTGCCAGCTCACTAGGGACTAGCGGGTCCTTAGGTTACAATGAGCAGTTCTTC. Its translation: CASSLGTSGSLGYNEQFF.

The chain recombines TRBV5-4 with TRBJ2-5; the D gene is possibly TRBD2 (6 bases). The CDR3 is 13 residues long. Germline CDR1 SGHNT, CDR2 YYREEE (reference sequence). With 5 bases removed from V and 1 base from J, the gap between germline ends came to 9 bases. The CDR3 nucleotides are TGTGCCAGCAGTTGGGACTTCCAAGAGACCCAGTACTTC. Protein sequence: CASSWDFQETQYF.

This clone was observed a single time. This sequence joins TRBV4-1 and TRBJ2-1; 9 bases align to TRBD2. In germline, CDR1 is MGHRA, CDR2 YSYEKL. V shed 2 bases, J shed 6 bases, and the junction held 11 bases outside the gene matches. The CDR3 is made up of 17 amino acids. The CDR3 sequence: CASSQSLGTSLSNEQFF. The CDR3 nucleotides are TGCGCCAGCAGCCAAAGCCTCGGGACTAGCTTGAGCAATGAGCAGTTCTTC.

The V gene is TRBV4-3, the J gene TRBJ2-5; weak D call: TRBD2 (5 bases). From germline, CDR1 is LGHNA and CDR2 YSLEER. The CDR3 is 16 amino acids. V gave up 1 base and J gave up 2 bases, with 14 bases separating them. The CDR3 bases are TGCGCCAGCAGCCAAGCAATGGACTTGTCTCAAGAGACCCAGTACTTC. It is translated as CASSQAMDLSQETQYF.

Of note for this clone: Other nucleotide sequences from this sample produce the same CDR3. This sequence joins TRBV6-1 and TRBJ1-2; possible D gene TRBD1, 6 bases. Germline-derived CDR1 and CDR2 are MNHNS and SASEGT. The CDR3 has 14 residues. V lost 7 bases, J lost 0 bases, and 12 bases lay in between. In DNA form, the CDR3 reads TGTGCCAGCACGAGAGACAGGTCTAACTATGGCTACACCTTC. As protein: CASTRDRSNYGYTF.

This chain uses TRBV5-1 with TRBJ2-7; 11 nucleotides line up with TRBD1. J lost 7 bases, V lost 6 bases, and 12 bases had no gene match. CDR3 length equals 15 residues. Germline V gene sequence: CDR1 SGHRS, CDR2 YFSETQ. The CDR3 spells CASTRSGQGADEQYF. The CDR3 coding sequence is TGCGCCAGCACTAGATCCGGACAGGGGGCAGATGAGCAGTACTTC. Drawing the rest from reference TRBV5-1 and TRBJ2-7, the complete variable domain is KAGVTQTPRYLIKTRGQQVTLSCSPISGHRSVSWYQQTPGQGLQFLFEYFSETQRNKGNFPGRFSGRQFSNSRSEMNVSTLELGDSALYLCASTRSGQGADEQYFGPGTRLTVT.

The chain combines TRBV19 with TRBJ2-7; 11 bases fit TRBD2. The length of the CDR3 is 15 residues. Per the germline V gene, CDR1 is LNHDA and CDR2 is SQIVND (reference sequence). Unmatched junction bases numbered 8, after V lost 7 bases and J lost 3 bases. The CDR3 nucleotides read TGTGCCAGTACCCCGGGACTAGCGGCCAACTACGAGCAGTACTTC. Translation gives CASTPGLAANYEQYF.

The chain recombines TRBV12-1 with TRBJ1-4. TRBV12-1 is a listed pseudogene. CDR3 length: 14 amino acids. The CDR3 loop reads CASSPGTTNEKLFF. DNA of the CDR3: TGTGCCAGCAGCCCCGGGACAACTAATGAAAAACTGTTTTTT.

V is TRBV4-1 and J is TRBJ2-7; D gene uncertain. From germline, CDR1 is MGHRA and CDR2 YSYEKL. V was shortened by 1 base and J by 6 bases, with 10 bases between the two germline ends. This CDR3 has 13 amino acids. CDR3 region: CASSQGEGREQYF. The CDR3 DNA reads TGCGCCAGCAGCCAAGGGGAAGGCCGCGAGCAGTACTTC.

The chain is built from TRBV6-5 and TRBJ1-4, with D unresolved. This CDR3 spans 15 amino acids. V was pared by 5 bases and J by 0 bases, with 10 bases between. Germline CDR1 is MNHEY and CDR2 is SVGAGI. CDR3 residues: CASSHTASTNEKLFF. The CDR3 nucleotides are TGTGCCAGCAGTCATACAGCTTCAACTAATGAAAAACTGTTTTTT.

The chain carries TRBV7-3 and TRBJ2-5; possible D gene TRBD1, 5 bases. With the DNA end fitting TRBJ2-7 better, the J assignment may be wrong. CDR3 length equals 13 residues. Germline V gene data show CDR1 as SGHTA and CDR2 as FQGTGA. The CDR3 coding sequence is TGTGCCAGCAGCTTTGACAGTAGCTACGAGCAGTACTTC. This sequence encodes CASSFDSSYEQYF.